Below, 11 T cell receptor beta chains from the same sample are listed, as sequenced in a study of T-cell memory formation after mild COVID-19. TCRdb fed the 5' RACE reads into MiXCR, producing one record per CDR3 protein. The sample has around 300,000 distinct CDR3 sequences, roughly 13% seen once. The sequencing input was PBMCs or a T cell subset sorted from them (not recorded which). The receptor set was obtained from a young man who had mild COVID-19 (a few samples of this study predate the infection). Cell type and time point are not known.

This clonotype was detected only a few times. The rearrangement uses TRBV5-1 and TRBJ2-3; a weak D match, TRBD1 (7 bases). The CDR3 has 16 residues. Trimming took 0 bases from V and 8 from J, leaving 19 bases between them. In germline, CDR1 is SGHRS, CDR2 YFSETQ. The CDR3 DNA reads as TGCGCCAGCAGCTTGGAGGCAGGGGGGCTGACGGGTACGCAGTATTTT. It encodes CASSLEAGGLTGTQYF.

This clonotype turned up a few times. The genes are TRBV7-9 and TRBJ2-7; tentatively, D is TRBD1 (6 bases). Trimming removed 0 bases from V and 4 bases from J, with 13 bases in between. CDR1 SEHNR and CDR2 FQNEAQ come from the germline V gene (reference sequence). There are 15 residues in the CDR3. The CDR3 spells CASSLAGGQGYEQYV. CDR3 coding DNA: TGTGCCAGCAGCTTAGCAGGGGGACAAGGATACGAGCAGTACGTC.

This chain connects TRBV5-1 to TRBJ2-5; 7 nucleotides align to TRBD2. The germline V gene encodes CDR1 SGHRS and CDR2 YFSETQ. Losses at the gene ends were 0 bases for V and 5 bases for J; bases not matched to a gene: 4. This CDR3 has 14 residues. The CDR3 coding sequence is TGCGCCAGCAGCTTGGGGGATAGCGGGGAGACCCAGTACTTC. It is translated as CASSLGDSGETQYF.

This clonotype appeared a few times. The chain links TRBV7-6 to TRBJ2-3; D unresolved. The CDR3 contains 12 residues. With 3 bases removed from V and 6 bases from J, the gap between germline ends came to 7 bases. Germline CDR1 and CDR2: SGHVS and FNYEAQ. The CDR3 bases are TGTGCCAGCAGCTTTAGCTGGGATACGCAGTATTTT. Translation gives CASSFSWDTQYF.

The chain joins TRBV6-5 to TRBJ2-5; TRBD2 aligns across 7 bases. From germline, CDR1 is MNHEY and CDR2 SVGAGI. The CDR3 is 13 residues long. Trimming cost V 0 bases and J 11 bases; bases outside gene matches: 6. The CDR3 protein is CASSYSGGLVQYF. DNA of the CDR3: TGTGCCAGCAGTTACTCGGGTGGACTAGTTCAGTACTTC.

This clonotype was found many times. CDR3 nucleotide sequence: TGCAGCGTCGATCGACAGGAAAGCTGGTACAATGAGCAGTTCTTC. It specifies CSVDRQESWYNEQFF. This chain links TRBV29-1 with TRBJ2-1; D is perhaps TRBD1 (6 bases). The germline gives CDR1 SQVTM, CDR2 ANQGSEA. The CDR3 extends over 15 amino acids. Trimming shortened V by 6 bases and J by 4 bases, and 19 bases separated the two germline ends.

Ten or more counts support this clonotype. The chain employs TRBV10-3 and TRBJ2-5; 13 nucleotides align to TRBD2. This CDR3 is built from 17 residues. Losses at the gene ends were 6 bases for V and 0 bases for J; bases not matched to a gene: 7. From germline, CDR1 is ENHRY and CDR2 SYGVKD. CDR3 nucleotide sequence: TGTGCCATCAGCAGGACTAGCGGGGGATACGACCAAGAGACCCAGTACTTC. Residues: CAISRTSGGYDQETQYF.

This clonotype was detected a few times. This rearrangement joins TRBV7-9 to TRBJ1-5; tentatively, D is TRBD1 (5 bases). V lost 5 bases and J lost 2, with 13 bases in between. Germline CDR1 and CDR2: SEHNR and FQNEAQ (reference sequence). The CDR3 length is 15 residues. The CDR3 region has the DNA TGTGCCAGCAGCCACGGCCAGGGCGGCAATCAGCCCCAGCATTTT. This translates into CASSHGQGGNQPQHF.

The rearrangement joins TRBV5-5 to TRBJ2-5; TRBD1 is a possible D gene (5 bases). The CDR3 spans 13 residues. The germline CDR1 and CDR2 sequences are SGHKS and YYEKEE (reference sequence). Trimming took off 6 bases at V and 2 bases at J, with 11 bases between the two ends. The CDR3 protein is CASTSQGQETQYF. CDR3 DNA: TGTGCCAGCACCTCTCAGGGACAAGAGACCCAGTACTTC.

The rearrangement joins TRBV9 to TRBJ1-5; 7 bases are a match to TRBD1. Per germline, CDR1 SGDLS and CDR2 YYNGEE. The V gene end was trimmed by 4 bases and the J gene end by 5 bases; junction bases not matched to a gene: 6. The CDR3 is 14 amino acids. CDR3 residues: CASSRTGEYQPQHF. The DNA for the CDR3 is TGTGCCAGCAGCAGGACAGGCGAATATCAGCCCCAGCATTTT.

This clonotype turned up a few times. CDR3 sequence: CASTWGALQETQYF. DNA of the CDR3: TGTGCCAGCACCTGGGGGGCCCTCCAAGAGACCCAGTACTTC. The chain has TRBV6-1 and TRBJ2-5, with D possibly called TRBD1 or TRBD2 (6 bases each). This CDR3 has 14 amino acids. Trimming took off 7 bases at V and 1 base at J, with 13 bases between the two ends. CDR1 and CDR2 from the germline V gene are MNHNS and SASEGT.